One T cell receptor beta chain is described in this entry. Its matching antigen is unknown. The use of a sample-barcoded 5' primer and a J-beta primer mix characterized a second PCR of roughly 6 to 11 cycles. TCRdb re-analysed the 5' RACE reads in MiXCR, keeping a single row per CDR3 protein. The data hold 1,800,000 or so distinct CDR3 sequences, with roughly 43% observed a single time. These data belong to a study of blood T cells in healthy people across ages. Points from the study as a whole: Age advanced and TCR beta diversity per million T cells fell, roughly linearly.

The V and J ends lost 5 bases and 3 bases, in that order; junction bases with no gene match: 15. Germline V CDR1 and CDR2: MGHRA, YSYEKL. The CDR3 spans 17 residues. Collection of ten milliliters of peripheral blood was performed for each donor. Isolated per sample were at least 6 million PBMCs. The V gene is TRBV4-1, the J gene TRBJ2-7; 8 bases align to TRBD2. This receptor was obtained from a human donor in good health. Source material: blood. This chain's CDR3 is CASSEPAGLGALYEQYF. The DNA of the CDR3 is TGCGCCAGCAGCGAACCTGCGGGACTAGGGGCACTCTACGAGCAGTACTTC.